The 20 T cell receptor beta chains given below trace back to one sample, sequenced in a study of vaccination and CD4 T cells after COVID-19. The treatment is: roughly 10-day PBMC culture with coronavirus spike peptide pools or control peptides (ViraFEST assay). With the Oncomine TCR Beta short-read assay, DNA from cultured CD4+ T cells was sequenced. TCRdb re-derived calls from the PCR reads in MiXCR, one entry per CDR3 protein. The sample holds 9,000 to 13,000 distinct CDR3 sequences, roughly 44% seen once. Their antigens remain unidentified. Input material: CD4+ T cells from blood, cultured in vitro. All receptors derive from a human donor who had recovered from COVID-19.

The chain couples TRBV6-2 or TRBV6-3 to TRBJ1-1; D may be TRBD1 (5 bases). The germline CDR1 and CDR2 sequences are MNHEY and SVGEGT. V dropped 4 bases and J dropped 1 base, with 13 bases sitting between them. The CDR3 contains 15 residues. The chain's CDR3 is CASSFLGGGNTEAFF. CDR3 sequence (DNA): TGTGCCAGCAGTTTCCTTGGGGGAGGGAACACTGAAGCTTTCTTT.

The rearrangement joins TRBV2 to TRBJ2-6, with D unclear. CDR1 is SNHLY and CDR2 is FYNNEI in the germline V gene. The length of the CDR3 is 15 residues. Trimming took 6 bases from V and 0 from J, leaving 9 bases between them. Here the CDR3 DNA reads TGTGCCAGCAGCAGAGACGGCTCTGGGGCCAACGTCCTGACTTTC. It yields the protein CASSRDGSGANVLTF. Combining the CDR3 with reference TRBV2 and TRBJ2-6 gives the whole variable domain EPEVTQTPSHQVTQMGQEVILRCVPISNHLYFYWYRQILGQKVEFLVSFYNNEISEKSEIFDDQFSVERPDGSNFTLKIRSTKLEDSAMYFCASSRDGSGANVLTFGAGSRLTVL.

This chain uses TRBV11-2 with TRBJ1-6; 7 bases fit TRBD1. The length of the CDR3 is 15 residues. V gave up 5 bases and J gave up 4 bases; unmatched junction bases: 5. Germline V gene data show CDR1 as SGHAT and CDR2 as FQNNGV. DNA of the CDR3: TGTGCCAGCAGCCGCGACAGGGCGTATAATTCACCCCTCCACTTT. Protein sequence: CASSRDRAYNSPLHF.

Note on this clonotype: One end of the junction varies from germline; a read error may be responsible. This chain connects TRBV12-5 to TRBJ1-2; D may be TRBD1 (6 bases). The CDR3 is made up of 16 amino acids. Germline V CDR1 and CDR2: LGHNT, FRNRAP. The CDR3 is CASGLVLQGSNYGFTF. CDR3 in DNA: TGTGCTAGTGGTTTGGTACTACAGGGCTCCAACTATGGCTTCACCTTC.

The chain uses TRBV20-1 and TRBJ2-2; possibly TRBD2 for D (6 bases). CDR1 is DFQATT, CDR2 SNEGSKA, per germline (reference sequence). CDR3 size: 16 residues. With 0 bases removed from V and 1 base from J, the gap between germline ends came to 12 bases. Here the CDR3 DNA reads TGCAGTGCTAGAGATTCGGCGCGGGGGAACACCGGGGAGCTGTTTTTT. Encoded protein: CSARDSARGNTGELFF.

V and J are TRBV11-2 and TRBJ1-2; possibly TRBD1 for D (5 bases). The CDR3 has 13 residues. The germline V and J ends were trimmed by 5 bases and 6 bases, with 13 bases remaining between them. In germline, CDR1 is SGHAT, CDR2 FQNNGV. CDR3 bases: TGTGCCAGCAGCGGACCGGGGGGGGATGGCTACACCTTC. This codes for CASSGPGGDGYTF.

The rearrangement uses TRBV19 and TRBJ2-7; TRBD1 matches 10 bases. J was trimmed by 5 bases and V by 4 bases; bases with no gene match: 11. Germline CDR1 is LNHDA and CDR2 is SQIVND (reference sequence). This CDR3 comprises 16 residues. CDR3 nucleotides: TGTGCCAGTAGTACCTCCGGACAGGGGGTAAAAAACGAGCAGTACTTC. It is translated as CASSTSGQGVKNEQYF.

In DNA, the CDR3 is TGTGCCAGCAGGGCTTGGGACAGGCTCTCCTATAATTCACCCCTCCACTTT. Encoded protein: CASRAWDRLSYNSPLHF. The V and J genes are TRBV2 and TRBJ1-6; 8 bases are shared with TRBD1. The ends lost 6 bases at V and 0 bases at J; junction bases unmatched: 7. The CDR3 runs 17 residues. Germline V CDR1 and CDR2: SNHLY, FYNNEI.

In DNA, the CDR3 is TGTGCCAGCAGCTCGGGACTAGCGTCTCCAAACACCGGGGAGCTGTTTTTT. This translates into CASSSGLASPNTGELFF. The chain combines TRBV5-4 with TRBJ2-2; TRBD2 matches 10 bases. V shed 3 bases and J 2 bases; nucleotides not matched to a gene: 7. This CDR3 has 17 residues. CDR1 SGHNT and CDR2 YYREEE come from the germline V gene (reference sequence).

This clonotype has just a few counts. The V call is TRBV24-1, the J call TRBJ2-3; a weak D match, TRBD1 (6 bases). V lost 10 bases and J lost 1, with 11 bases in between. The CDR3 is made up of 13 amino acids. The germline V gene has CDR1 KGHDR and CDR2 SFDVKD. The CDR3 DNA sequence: TGTGCCACTGGGGACACAGGCACAGATACGCAGTATTTT. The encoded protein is CATGDTGTDTQYF.

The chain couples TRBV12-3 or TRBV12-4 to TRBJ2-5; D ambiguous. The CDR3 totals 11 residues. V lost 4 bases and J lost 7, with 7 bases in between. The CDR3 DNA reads TGTGCCAGCAGTTCCCAGAGGACCCAGTACTTC. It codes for CASSSQRTQYF.

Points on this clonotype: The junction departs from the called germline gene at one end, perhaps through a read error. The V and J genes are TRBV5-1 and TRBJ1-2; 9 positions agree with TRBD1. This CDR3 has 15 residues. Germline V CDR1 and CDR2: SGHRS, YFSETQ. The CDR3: CASSLEQGAGYGHTF. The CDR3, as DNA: TGCGCCAGCAGCTTGGAACAGGGGGCTGGCTATGGCCACACCTTC.

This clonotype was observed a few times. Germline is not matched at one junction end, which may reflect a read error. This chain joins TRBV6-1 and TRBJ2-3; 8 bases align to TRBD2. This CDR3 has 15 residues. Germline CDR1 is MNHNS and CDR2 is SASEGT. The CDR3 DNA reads TGTGCCAGCATTGAAACGGGACTAGGGTCCGATACGCAGTATTTT. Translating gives CASIETGLGSDTQYF.

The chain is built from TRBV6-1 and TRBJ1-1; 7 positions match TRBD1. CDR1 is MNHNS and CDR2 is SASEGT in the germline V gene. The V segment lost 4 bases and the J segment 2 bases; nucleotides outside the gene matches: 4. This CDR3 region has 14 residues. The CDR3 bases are TGTGCCAGCAGTGGACAGGGAAGTAACACTGAAGCTTTCTTT. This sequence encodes CASSGQGSNTEAFF.

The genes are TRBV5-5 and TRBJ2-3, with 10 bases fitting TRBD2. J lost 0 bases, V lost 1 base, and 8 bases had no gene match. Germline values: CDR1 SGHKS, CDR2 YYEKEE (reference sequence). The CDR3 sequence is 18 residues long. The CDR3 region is CASSLFLAGAASTDTQYF. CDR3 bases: TGTGCCAGCAGCTTGTTCCTAGCGGGGGCCGCTAGCACAGATACGCAGTATTTT.

CDR3 sequence reads: CASSSQGVSTEAFF. The CDR3 DNA is TGTGCCAGCAGCTCCCAGGGGGTGTCCACTGAAGCTTTCTTT. This rearrangement joins TRBV11-3 to TRBJ1-1, with 7 bases aligning to TRBD1. From germline, CDR1 is SGHNT and CDR2 YENEEA. V was pared by 4 bases and J by 4 bases, with 6 bases of the junction left unmatched. The length of the CDR3 is 14 residues.

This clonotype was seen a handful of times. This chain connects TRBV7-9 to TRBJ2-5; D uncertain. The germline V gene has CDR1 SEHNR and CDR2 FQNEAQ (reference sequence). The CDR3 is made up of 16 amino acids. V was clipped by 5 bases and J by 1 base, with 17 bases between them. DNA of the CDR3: TGTGCCAGCAGCCCCCAGGCCGTTGTAGGCCAAGAGACCCAGTACTTC. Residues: CASSPQAVVGQETQYF. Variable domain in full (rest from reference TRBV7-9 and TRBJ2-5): DTGVSQNPRHKITKRGQNVTFRCDPISEHNRLYWYRQTLGQGPEFLTYFQNEAQLEKSRLLSDRFSAERPKGSFSTLEIQRTEQGDSAMYLCASSPQAVVGQETQYFGPGTRLLVL.

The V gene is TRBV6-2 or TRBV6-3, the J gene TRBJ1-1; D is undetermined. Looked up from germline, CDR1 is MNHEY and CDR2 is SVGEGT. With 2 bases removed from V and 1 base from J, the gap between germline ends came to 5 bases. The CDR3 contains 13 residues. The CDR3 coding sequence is TGTGCCAGCAGTTACCTAGGGAACACTGAAGCTTTCTTT. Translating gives CASSYLGNTEAFF.

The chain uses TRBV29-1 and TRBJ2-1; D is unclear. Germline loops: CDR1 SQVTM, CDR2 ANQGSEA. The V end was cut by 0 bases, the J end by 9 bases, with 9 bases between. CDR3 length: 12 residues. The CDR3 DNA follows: TGCAGCGTTGAAGATGGGAAGGGTGAGCAGTTCTTC. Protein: CSVEDGKGEQFF.

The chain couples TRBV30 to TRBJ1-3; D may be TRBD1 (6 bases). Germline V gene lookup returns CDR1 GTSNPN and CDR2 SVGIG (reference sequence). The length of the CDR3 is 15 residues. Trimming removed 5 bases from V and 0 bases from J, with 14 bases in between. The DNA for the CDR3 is TGTGCCTGGGTCAGGGGAAGGGGCTCTGGAAACACCATATATTTT. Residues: CAWVRGRGSGNTIYF.